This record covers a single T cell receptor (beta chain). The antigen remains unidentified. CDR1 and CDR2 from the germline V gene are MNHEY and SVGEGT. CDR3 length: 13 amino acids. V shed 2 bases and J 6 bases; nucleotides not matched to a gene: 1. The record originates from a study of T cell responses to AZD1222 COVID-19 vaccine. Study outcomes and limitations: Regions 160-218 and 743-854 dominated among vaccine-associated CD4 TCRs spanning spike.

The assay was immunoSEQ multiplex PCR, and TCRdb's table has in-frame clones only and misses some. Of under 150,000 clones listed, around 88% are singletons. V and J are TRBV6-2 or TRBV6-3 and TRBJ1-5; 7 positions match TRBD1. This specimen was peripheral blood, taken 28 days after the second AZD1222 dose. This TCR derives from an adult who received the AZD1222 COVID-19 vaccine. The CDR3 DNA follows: TGTGCCAGCAGTTACACAGGGGTTCAGCCCCAGCATTTT. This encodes CASSYTGVQPQHF.